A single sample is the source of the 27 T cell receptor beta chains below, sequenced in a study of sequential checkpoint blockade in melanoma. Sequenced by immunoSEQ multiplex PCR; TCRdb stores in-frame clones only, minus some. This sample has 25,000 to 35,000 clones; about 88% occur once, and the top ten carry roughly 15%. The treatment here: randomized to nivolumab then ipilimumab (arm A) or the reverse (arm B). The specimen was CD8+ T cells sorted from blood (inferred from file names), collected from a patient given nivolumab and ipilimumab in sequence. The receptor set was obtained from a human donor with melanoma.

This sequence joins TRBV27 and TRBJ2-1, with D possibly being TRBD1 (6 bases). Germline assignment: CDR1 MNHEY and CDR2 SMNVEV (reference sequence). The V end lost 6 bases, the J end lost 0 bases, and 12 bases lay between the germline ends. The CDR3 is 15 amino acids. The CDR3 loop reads CASSRGQYSYNEQFF. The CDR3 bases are TGTGCCAGCAGCCGAGGACAGTACTCCTACAATGAGCAGTTCTTC.

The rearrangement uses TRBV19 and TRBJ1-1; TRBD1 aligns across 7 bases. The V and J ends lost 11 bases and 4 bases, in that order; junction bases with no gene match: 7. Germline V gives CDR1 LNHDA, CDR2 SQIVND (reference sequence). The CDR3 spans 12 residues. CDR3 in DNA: TGTGCCGCTACGACAGGGATCACTGAAGCTTTCTTT. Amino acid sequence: CAATTGITEAFF.

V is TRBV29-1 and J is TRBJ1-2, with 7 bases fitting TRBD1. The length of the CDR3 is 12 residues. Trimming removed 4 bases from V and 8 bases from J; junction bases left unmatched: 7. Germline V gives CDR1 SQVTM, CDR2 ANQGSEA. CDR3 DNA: TGCAGCGTTGTACGACAGGGTAAGGGCTACACCTTC. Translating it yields CSVVRQGKGYTF.

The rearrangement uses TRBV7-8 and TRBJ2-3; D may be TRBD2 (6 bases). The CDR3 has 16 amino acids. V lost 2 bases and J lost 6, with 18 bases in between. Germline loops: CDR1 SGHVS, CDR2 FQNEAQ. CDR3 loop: CASSLRVGTLPDTQYF. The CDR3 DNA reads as TGTGCCAGCAGCTTAAGGGTCGGGACTTTGCCTGATACGCAGTATTTT.

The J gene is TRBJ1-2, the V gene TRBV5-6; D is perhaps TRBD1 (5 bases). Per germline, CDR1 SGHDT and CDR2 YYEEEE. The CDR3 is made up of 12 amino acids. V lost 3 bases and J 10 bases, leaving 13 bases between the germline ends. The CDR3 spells CASSSGHQDYTF. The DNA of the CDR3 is TGTGCCAGCAGCTCCGGACACCAAGACTACACCTTC.

The CDR3: CASAWGQGTYNEQFF. The CDR3 DNA reads as TGTGCCAGTGCCTGGGGACAGGGTACCTACAATGAGCAGTTCTTC. The chain combines TRBV19 with TRBJ2-1, with 9 nucleotides matching TRBD1. The CDR3 spans 15 residues. V gave up 8 bases and J gave up 2 bases; unmatched junction bases: 7. From germline, CDR1 is LNHDA and CDR2 SQIVND (reference sequence).

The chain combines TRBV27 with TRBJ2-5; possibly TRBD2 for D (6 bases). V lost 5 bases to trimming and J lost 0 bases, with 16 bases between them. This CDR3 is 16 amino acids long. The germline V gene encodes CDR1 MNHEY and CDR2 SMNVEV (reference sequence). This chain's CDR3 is CASSLLPLADQETQYF. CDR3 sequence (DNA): TGTGCCAGCAGTCTACTGCCCTTAGCGGACCAAGAGACCCAGTACTTC.

In DNA form, the CDR3 reads TGTGCCAGCAGCCGTAGCGGACCTCGGGAAGAGACCCAGTACTTC. It encodes CASSRSGPREETQYF. This chain uses TRBV13 with TRBJ2-5; a possible D gene is TRBD2 (6 bases). This CDR3 is 15 amino acids long. The germline V and J ends were trimmed by 5 bases and 3 bases, with 16 bases remaining between them. Germline lookup yields CDR1 PRHDT and CDR2 FYEKMQ (reference sequence).

CDR3: CASSLGSGNEQFF. The CDR3 DNA is TGTGCCAGCAGCTTAGGGAGCGGCAATGAGCAGTTCTTC. The chain links TRBV11-2 to TRBJ2-1, with D possibly being TRBD2 (5 bases). This CDR3 has 13 amino acids. V gave up 1 base and J gave up 6 bases, with 7 bases separating them. Germline-derived CDR1 and CDR2 are SGHAT and FQNNGV.

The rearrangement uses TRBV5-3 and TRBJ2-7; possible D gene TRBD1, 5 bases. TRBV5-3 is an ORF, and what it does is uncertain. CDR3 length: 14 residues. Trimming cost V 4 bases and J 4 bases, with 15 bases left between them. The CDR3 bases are TGTGCCAGAAGCCCGTGGGGCAGGCCATACGAGCAGTACGTC. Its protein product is CARSPWGRPYEQYV.

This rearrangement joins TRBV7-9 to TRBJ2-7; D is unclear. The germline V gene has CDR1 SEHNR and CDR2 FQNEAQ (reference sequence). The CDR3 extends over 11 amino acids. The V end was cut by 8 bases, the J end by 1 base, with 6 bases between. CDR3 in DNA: TGTGCCAGCGGGCCTTCCTACGAGCAGTACTTC. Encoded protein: CASGPSYEQYF.

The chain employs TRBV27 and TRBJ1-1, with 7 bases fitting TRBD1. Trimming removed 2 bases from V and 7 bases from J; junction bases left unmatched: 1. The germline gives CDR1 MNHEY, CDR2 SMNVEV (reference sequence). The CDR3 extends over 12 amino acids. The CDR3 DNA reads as TGTGCCAGCAGTTTACAGGGGGGTGAAGCTTTCTTT. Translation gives CASSLQGGEAFF.

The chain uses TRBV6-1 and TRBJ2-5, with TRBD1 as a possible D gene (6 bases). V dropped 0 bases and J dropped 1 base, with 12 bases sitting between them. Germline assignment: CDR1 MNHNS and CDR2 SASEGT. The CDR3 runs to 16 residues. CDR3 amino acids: CASSEANRVTQETQYF. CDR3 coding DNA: TGTGCCAGCAGTGAAGCCAACAGGGTGACCCAAGAGACCCAGTACTTC.

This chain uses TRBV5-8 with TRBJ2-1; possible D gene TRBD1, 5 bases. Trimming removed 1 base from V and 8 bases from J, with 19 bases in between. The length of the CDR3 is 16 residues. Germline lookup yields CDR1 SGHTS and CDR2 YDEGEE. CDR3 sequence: CASSLKGNLLLDEQFF. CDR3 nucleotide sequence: TGTGCCAGCAGCTTGAAGGGGAACCTACTTTTGGATGAGCAGTTCTTC.

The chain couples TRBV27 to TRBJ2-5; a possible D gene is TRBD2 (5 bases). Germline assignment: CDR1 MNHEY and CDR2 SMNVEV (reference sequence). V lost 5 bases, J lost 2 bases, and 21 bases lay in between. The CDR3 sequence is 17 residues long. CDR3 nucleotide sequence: TGTGCCAGCAGTCCCCCCGGGGAGATCCACCTTCAAGAGACCCAGTACTTC. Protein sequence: CASSPPGEIHLQETQYF.

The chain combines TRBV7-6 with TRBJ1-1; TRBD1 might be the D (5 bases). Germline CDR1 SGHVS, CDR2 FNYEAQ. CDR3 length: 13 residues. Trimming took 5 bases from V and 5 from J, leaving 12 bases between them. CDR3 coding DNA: TGTGCCAGCAGCGACGGGGGTAGGACTGAAGCTTTCTTT. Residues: CASSDGGRTEAFF.

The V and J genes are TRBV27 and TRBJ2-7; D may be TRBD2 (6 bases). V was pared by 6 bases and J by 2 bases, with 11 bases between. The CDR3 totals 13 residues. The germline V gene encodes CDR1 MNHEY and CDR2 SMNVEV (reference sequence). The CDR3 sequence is CASSRTNTYEQYF. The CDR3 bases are TGTGCCAGCAGCAGGACTAATACCTACGAGCAGTACTTC.

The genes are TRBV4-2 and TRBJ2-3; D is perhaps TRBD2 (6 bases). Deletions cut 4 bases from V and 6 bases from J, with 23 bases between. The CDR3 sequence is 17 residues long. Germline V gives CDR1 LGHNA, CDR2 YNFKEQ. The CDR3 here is CASSPRRGGLGDDTQYF. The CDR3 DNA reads TGTGCCAGCAGCCCCCGGCGTGGGGGGTTGGGGGATGATACGCAGTATTTT.

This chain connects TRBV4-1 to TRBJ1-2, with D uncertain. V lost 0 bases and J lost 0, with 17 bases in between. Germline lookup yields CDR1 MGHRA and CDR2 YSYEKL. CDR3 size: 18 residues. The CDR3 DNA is TGCGCCAGCAGCCAAGATTTTCCGATACCTAGTCCTAACTATGGCTACACCTTC. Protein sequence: CASSQDFPIPSPNYGYTF.

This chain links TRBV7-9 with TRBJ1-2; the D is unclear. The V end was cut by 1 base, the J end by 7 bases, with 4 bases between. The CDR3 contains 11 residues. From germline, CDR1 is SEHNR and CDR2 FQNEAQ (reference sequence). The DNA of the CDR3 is TGTGCCAGCAGCTTAGTTCGTGGCTACACCTTC. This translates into CASSLVRGYTF.

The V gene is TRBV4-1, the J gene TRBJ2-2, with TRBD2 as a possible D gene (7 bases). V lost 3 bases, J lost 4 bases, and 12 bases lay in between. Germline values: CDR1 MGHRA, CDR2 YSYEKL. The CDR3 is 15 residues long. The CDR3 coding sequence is TGCGCCAGCAGCCATGGGGAGGGGGGCACCGGGGAGCTGTTTTTT. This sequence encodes CASSHGEGGTGELFF.

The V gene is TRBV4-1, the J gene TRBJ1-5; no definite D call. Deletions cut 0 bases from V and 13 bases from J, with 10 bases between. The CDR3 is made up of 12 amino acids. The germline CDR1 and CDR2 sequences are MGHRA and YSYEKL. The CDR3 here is CASSQDGESQHF. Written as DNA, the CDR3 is TGCGCCAGCAGCCAAGACGGGGAATCGCAGCATTTT.

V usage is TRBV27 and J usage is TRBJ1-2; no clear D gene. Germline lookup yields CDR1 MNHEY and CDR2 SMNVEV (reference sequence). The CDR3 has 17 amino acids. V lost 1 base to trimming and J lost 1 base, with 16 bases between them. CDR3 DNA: TGTGCCAGCAGTTTATTTATCGTCCGTGTCAGTAACTATGGCTACACCTTC. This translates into CASSLFIVRVSNYGYTF.

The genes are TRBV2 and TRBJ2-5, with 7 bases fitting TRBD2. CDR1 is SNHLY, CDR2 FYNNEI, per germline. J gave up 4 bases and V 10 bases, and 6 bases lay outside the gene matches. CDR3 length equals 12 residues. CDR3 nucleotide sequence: TGTGCCATTCTGGGGGGGGTAGAGACCCAGTACTTC. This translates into CAILGGVETQYF.

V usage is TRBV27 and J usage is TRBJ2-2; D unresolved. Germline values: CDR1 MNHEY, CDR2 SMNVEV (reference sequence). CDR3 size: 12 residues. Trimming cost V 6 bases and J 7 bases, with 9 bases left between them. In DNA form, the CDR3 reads TGTGCCAGCAGCTACTCAGGCGGGGAGCTGTTTTTT. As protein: CASSYSGGELFF.

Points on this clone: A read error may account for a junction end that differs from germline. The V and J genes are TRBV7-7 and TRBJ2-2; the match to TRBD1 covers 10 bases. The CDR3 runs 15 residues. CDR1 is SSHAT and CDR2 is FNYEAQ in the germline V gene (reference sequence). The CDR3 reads CASSSGTGEGGELFF. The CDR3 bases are TGTGCTAGCAGCTCCGGGACAGGGGAGGGCGGGGAGCTGTTTTTT. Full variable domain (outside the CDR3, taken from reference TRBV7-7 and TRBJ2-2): GAGVSQSPRYKVTKRGQDVTLRCDPISSHATLYWYQQALGQGPEFLTYFNYEAQPDKSGLPSDRFSAERPEGSISTLTIQRTEQRDSAMYRCASSSGTGEGGELFFGEGSRLTVL.

The CDR3 DNA is TGTGCCAGCAGCGATTGGACAGGTGGACTGTTTTTT. Translating it yields CASSDWTGGLFF. The chain has TRBV9 and TRBJ1-4; 7 bases are a match to TRBD1. With 3 bases clipped from V and 13 bases from J, the junction kept 6 bases outside the gene matches. Germline values: CDR1 SGDLS, CDR2 YYNGEE. This CDR3 has 12 residues.